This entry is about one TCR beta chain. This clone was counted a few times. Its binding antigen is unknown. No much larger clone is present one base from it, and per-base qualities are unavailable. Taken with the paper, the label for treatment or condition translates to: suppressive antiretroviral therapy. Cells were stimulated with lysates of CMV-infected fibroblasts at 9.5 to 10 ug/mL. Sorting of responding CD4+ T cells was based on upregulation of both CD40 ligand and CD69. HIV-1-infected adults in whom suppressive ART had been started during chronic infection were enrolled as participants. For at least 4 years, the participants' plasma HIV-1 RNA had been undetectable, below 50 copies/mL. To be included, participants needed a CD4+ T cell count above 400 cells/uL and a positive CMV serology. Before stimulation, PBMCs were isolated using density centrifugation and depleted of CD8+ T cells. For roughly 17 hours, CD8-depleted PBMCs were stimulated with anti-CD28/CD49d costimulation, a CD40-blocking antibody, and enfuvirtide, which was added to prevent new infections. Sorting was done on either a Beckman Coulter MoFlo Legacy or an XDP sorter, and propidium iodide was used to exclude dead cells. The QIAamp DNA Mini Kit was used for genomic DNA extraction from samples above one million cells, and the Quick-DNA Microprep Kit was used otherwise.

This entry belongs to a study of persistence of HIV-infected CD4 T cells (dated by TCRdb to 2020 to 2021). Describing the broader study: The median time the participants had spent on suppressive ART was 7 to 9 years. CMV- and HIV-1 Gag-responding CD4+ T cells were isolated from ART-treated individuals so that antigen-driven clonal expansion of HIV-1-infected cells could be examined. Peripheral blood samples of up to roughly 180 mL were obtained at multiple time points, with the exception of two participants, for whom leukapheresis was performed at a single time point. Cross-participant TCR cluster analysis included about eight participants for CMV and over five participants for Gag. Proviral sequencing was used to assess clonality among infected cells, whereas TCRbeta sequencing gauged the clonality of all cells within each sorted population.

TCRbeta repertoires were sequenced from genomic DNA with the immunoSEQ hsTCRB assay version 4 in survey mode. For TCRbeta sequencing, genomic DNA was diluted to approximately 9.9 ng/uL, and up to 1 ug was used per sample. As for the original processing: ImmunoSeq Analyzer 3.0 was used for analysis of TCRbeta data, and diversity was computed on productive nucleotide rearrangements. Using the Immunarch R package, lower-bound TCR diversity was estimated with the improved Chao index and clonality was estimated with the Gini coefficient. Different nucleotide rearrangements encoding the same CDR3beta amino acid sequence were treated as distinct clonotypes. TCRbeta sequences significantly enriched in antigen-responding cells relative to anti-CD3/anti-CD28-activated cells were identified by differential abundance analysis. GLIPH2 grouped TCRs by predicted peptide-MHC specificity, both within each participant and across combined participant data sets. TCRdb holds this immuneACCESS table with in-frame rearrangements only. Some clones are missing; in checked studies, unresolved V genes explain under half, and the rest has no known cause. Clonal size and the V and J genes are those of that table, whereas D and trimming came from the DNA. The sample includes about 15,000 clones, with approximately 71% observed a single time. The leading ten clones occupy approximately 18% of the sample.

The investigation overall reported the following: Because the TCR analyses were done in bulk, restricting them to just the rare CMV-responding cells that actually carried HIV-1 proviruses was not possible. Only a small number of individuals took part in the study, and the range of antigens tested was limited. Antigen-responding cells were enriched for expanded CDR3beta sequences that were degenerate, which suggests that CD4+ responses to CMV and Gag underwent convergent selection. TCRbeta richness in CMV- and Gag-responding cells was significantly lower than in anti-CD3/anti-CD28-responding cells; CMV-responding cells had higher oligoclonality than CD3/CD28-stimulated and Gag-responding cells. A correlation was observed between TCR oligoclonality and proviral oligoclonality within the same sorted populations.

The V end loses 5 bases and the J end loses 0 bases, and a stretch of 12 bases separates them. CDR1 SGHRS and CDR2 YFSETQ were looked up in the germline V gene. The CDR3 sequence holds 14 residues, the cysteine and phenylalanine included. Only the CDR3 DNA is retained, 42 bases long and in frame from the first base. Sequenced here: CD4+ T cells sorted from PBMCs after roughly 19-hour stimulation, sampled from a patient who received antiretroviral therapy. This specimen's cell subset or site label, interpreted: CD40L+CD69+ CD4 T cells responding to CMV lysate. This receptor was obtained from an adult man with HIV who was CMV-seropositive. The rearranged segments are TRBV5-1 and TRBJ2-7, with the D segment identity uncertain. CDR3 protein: CASRALGNSYEQYF. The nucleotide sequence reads TGCGCCAGCAGGGCTTTGGGCAACTCCTACGAGCAGTACTTC.